The 31 T cell receptor beta chains below all came from one sample that was sequenced in a study of OX40 agonist ivuxolimab in advanced cancers. Profiled with immunoSEQ multiplex PCR; TCRdb holds only in-frame clones, not every one. The table has 45,000 to 60,000 clones, 85% to 95% seen once; the top ten hold approximately 25%. The sequences come from CD4+ or CD8+ T cells sorted from blood, collected in a trial of the OX40 agonist ivuxolimab. The receptor source for this set is an adult with an advanced solid tumor such as melanoma, head and neck, liver or kidney cancer.

This chain connects TRBV27 to TRBJ2-3, with D unresolved. V was pared by 6 bases and J by 1 base, with 8 bases between. The CDR3 extends over 13 amino acids. Germline V gives CDR1 MNHEY, CDR2 SMNVEV (reference sequence). The CDR3 loop reads CASRVAGTDTQYF. The DNA of the CDR3 is TGTGCCAGCAGGGTGGCGGGCACAGATACGCAGTATTTT.

J is TRBJ2-7 and V is TRBV11-2, with 8 bases identical to TRBD2. The CDR3 is 13 amino acids. V trimming: 5 bases; J trimming: 7 bases; junction bases outside the gene matches: 7. Per germline, CDR1 SGHAT and CDR2 FQNNGV. The CDR3 sequence is CASSPGGVWEQYF. The CDR3 nucleotides are TGTGCCAGCAGCCCCGGGGGGGTCTGGGAGCAGTACTTC.

This chain connects TRBV4-3 to TRBJ2-7; D is perhaps TRBD1 or TRBD2 (6 bases each). The CDR3 contains 15 residues. The ends were cut back, 1 base at V and 3 bases at J, with 13 bases in the middle. In germline, CDR1 is LGHNA, CDR2 YSLEER. The CDR3 protein is CASSQGGASSYEQYF. CDR3 nucleotides: TGCGCCAGCAGCCAAGGGGGGGCCTCTAGCTACGAGCAGTACTTC.

The rearrangement links TRBV7-6 to TRBJ2-1, with D possibly being TRBD1 (6 bases). The germline CDR1 and CDR2 sequences are SGHVS and FNYEAQ. Trimming removed 1 base from V and 8 bases from J, with 18 bases in between. The CDR3 runs 16 residues. The CDR3, as DNA: TGTGCCAGCAGCTTAGTTAGTTTTAATACAGGGTATGAGCAGTTCTTC. Its translation: CASSLVSFNTGYEQFF.

V is TRBV6-5 and J is TRBJ1-1; tentatively, D is TRBD1 (6 bases). The CDR3 consists of 14 residues. Trimming took off 5 bases at V and 4 bases at J, with 14 bases between the two ends. CDR1 is MNHEY, CDR2 SVGAGI, per germline. CDR3 residues: CASSKQQGATEAFF. For the CDR3, the DNA is TGTGCCAGCAGTAAACAACAGGGAGCCACTGAAGCTTTCTTT.

The V gene is TRBV30, the J gene TRBJ2-1, with D possibly TRBD2 on 6 matching bases. Between the trimmed V and J ends, which lost 3 bases and 7 bases, there was a span of 22 bases. Germline CDR1 GTSNPN, CDR2 SVGIG (reference sequence). The CDR3 covers 16 residues. The DNA for the CDR3 is TGTGCCTGGAGGGGGGATCGGAGGGACTTTAGGAATGAGCAGTTCTTC. It yields the protein CAWRGDRRDFRNEQFF.

The rearrangement joins TRBV30 to TRBJ2-7; a weak D match, TRBD2 (6 bases). The V end was cut by 6 bases, the J end by 4 bases, with 19 bases between. Germline V gives CDR1 GTSNPN, CDR2 SVGIG (reference sequence). This CDR3 comprises 14 residues. CDR3: CACDTSGTLYEQYF. The CDR3 DNA reads TGTGCCTGTGACACCAGTGGGACTTTGTACGAGCAGTACTTC.

The chain links TRBV7-6 to TRBJ2-5; TRBD2 aligns across 14 bases. After removal of 5 bases from V and 4 bases from J, the junction contained 3 bases not matched to a gene. The CDR3 contains 15 residues. The germline V gene has CDR1 SGHVS and CDR2 FNYEAQ. CDR3 residues: CASSRTSGRRETQYF. DNA of the CDR3: TGTGCCAGCAGCCGGACTAGCGGGAGGAGAGAGACCCAGTACTTC.

The rearrangement uses TRBV2 and TRBJ2-5; 8 nucleotides align to TRBD2. CDR3 length: 16 amino acids. Per germline, CDR1 SNHLY and CDR2 FYNNEI. Trimming took 7 bases from V and 0 from J; bases not matched to a gene: 10. The CDR3 sequence: CASNPREGKYQETQYF. CDR3 nucleotide sequence: TGTGCCAGCAACCCACGGGAGGGGAAGTACCAAGAGACCCAGTACTTC.

This clone has only one observation. The V call is TRBV9, the J call TRBJ2-7, with D unclear. The CDR3 consists of 15 residues. V lost 1 base to trimming and J lost 4 bases, with 15 bases between them. The V gene's germline CDR1 is SGDLS and CDR2 YYNGEE. CDR3 DNA sequence: TGTGCCAGCAGCGTAACCCCCGGTACGGAATACGAGCAGTACTTC. It translates to CASSVTPGTEYEQYF.

The chain uses TRBV9 and TRBJ2-3; D uncertain. This CDR3 has 17 residues. CDR1 and CDR2 (germline): SGDLS, YYNGEE. The V end was cut by 0 bases, the J end by 0 bases, with 14 bases between. The CDR3 sequence: CASSVGGSISSTDTQYF. DNA of the CDR3: TGTGCCAGCAGCGTAGGGGGATCTATTTCAAGCACAGATACGCAGTATTTT.

The V and J genes are TRBV25-1 and TRBJ2-7; D is perhaps TRBD1 or TRBD2 (5 bases each). V lost 10 bases, J lost 5 bases, and 15 bases lay in between. This CDR3 has 12 residues. The V gene's germline CDR1 is MGHDK and CDR2 SYGVNS. The DNA for the CDR3 is TGTGCCACTTCGGGGTGGGGCGACGAGCAGTACTTC. It codes for CATSGWGDEQYF.

This chain uses TRBV27 with TRBJ2-1; D remains unclear. The V gene lost 5 bases and the J gene lost 4 bases, with 9 bases spanning the gap. The CDR3 runs 13 residues. Germline CDR1 reads MNHEY; CDR2 reads SMNVEV (reference sequence). For the CDR3, the DNA is TGTGCCAGCAGTGGTAACAGTTACAATGAGCAGTTCTTC. Residues: CASSGNSYNEQFF.

This chain joins TRBV7-6 and TRBJ2-2, with D possibly matching TRBD2 (5 bases). This CDR3 is 16 amino acids long. CDR1 is SGHVS and CDR2 is FNYEAQ in the germline V gene. Trimming took off 3 bases at V and 1 base at J, with 12 bases between the two ends. CDR3: CASSLGSAENTGELFF. CDR3 DNA: TGTGCCAGCAGCTTGGGTTCAGCGGAGAACACCGGGGAGCTGTTTTTT.

V gene TRBV27 combines with J gene TRBJ2-1; D is perhaps TRBD2 (6 bases). The germline gives CDR1 MNHEY, CDR2 SMNVEV (reference sequence). CDR3 length: 13 residues. V gave up 2 bases and J gave up 6 bases, with 8 bases separating them. The DNA for the CDR3 is TGTGCCAGCAGTTTAGGGGACTTCAATGAGCAGTTCTTC. This encodes CASSLGDFNEQFF.

The chain employs TRBV27 and TRBJ2-7; D is possibly TRBD2 (5 bases). Looked up from germline, CDR1 is MNHEY and CDR2 is SMNVEV (reference sequence). Trimming pared 8 bases from V and 3 bases from J, leaving 26 bases between. This CDR3 is built from 17 residues. CDR3 region: CASAGILNPGKGYEQYF. As DNA, the CDR3 is TGTGCCAGCGCTGGTATTCTCAATCCGGGAAAGGGCTACGAGCAGTACTTC.

The CDR3 loop reads CASSPTLGASTDTQYF. DNA for the CDR3: TGCGCCAGCAGCCCTACTTTGGGCGCCAGCACAGATACGCAGTATTTT. The V gene is TRBV4-3, the J gene TRBJ2-3; D call uncertain. This CDR3 spans 16 amino acids. CDR1 and CDR2 from the germline V gene are LGHNA and YSLEER. Trimming pared 4 bases from V and 0 bases from J, leaving 14 bases between.

The chain uses TRBV6-5 and TRBJ1-5, with a possible D match to TRBD1 (5 bases). The CDR3 loop spans 14 amino acids. The germline gives CDR1 MNHEY, CDR2 SVGAGI. V lost 6 bases and J 4 bases, leaving 13 bases between the germline ends. CDR3 DNA sequence: TGTGCCAGCAGCCCGGGACGGGGGAATCAGCCCCAGCATTTT. Its translation is CASSPGRGNQPQHF.

This clone was detected only once. The CDR3 loop is CASSVAGTSGPTDTQYF. The CDR3 nucleotides are TGTGCCAGCAGCGTAGCCGGGACTAGCGGTCCCACAGATACGCAGTATTTT. J is TRBJ2-3 and V is TRBV9; TRBD2 aligns across 11 bases. Trimming removed 0 bases from V and 2 bases from J; junction bases left unmatched: 5. Germline lookup yields CDR1 SGDLS and CDR2 YYNGEE. This CDR3 region has 17 residues.

The chain carries TRBV2 and TRBJ2-7; D may correspond to TRBD1 or TRBD2 (5 bases each). This CDR3 spans 15 amino acids. The V gene's germline CDR1 is SNHLY and CDR2 FYNNEI. The V and J ends lost 8 bases and 2 bases respectively, with 19 bases between them. The chain's CDR3 is CASGLGGTGPYEQYF. The CDR3 nucleotides read TGTGCCAGCGGTCTTGGAGGAACGGGGCCCTACGAGCAGTACTTC.

The rearrangement links TRBV9 to TRBJ1-2; 8 bases align to TRBD1. V dropped 3 bases and J dropped 4; count of bases not matched to a gene: 2. The CDR3 is made up of 13 amino acids. Germline CDR1 and CDR2: SGDLS and YYNGEE. The CDR3 protein is CASSGDRSYGYTF. DNA for the CDR3: TGTGCCAGCAGCGGGGACAGGAGCTATGGCTACACCTTC.

This chain links TRBV29-1 with TRBJ2-5, with TRBD1 matching over 10 bases. This CDR3 comprises 13 residues. V lost 8 bases, J lost 4 bases, and 7 bases stayed unmatched. Per germline, CDR1 SQVTM and CDR2 ANQGSEA. The CDR3, as DNA: TGCAGCATAAGACAGGGGGCAGGAGAGACCCAGTACTTC. Translating it yields CSIRQGAGETQYF.

Points on this clone: Other DNA sequences in this sample translate to the same CDR3. The chain combines TRBV6-5 with TRBJ2-7; D gene ambiguous. V shed 0 bases and J shed 3 bases, with 9 bases lying between them. This CDR3 has 14 amino acids. CDR1 is MNHEY, CDR2 SVGAGI, per germline. Here the CDR3 DNA reads TGTGCCAGCAGTTACTCGAACGGGTTCTACGAGCAGTACTTC. As protein: CASSYSNGFYEQYF.

V and J are TRBV9 and TRBJ2-7; D is unclear. Trimming shortened V by 0 bases and J by 0 bases, and 7 bases separated the two germline ends. Germline CDR1 and CDR2: SGDLS and YYNGEE. The CDR3 loop spans 14 amino acids. The CDR3 sequence: CASSVALNSYEQYF. The CDR3 DNA follows: TGTGCCAGCAGCGTAGCCCTGAACTCCTACGAGCAGTACTTC.

This clone was seen just once. The chain carries TRBV28 and TRBJ1-1; D is unresolved. There are 12 residues in the CDR3. Germline V gene sequence: CDR1 MDHEN, CDR2 SYDVKM. The V end was cut by 6 bases, the J end by 1 base, with 6 bases between. In DNA, the CDR3 is TGTGCCAGCAGGTTCTGGAACACTGAAGCTTTCTTT. Its protein is CASRFWNTEAFF. The whole variable domain, filled in from reference TRBV28 and TRBJ1-1, reads DVKVTQSSRYLVKRTGEKVFLECVQDMDHENMFWYRQDPGLGLRLIYFSYDVKMKEKGDIPEGYSVSREKKERFSLILESASTNQTSMYLCASRFWNTEAFFGQGTRLTVV.

The rearrangement uses TRBV7-2 and TRBJ2-7, with 13 bases identical to TRBD2. J was trimmed by 0 bases and V by 5 bases; bases with no gene match: 7. Germline V gene lookup returns CDR1 SGHTA and CDR2 FQGNSA. The CDR3 is 17 residues long. CDR3 coding DNA: TGTGCCAGCAGCCCTCCGGGACTAGCGGGGCCCTCCTACGAGCAGTACTTC. This translates into CASSPPGLAGPSYEQYF.

This clone has just a few counts. The V call is TRBV9, the J call TRBJ1-1; 9 bases agree with TRBD1. V trimming: 4 bases; J trimming: 4 bases; junction bases outside the gene matches: 5. The CDR3 is made up of 14 amino acids. Germline V CDR1 and CDR2: SGDLS, YYNGEE. CDR3 amino acids: CASSRTGVTTEAFF. The DNA of the CDR3 is TGTGCCAGCAGCAGGACAGGGGTAACCACTGAAGCTTTCTTT.

The gene calls are TRBV13 and TRBJ2-1; 7 nucleotides align to TRBD2. This CDR3 spans 13 amino acids. V trimming: 5 bases; J trimming: 4 bases; junction bases outside the gene matches: 2. Per the germline V gene, CDR1 is PRHDT and CDR2 is FYEKMQ (reference sequence). The CDR3 protein is CASSPRGYNEQFF. The CDR3, as DNA: TGTGCCAGCAGCCCGCGGGGGTACAATGAGCAGTTCTTC.

The V call is TRBV7-2, the J call TRBJ2-3, with 11 bases identical to TRBD2. The germline V gene has CDR1 SGHTA and CDR2 FQGNSA. This CDR3 has 16 residues. Trimming at V came to 2 bases and at J to 7 bases, leaving 8 bases not matched to a gene. The CDR3: CASSLHGTSGRNTQYF. Written as DNA, the CDR3 is TGTGCCAGCAGCTTACATGGGACTAGCGGCCGGAATACGCAGTATTTT.

The chain employs TRBV28 and TRBJ2-7; D might be TRBD1 or TRBD2, each matching 6 bases. The V and J ends lost 4 bases and 5 bases respectively, with 24 bases between them. Germline lookup yields CDR1 MDHEN and CDR2 SYDVKM. This CDR3 has 17 residues. DNA for the CDR3: TGTGCCAGCAGTTCCCTGGGACAAGGGGAGGTAGATGACGAGCAGTACTTC. Translating it yields CASSSLGQGEVDDEQYF.

This clone was seen once. The chain combines TRBV15 with TRBJ1-3, with TRBD1 as a possible D gene (6 bases). The CDR3 loop spans 15 amino acids. Germline CDR1 and CDR2: LNHNV and YYDKDF (reference sequence). The V end lost 1 base, the J end lost 2 bases, and 9 bases lay between the germline ends. The CDR3 DNA is TGTGCCACCAGCAGAGCACAGGGAACTGGAAACACCATATATTTT. Translating gives CATSRAQGTGNTIYF.